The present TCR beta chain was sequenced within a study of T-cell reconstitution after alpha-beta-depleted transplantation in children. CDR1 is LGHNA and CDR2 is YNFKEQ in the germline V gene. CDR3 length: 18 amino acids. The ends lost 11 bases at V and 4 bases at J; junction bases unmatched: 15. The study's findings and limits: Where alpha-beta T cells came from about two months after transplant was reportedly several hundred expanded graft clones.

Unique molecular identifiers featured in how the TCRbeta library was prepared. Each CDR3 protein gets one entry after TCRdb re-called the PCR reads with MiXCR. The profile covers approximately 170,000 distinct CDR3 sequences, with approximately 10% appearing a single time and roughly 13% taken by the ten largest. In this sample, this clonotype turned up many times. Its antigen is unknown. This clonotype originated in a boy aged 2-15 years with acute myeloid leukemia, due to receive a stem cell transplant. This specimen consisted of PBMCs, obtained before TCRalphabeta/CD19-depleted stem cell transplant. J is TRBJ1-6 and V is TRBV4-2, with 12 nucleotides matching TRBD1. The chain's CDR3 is CAAGGNRDRGLYNSPLHF. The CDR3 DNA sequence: TGTGCCGCCGGGGGCAACCGGGACAGGGGGCTTTATAATTCACCCCTCCACTTT.